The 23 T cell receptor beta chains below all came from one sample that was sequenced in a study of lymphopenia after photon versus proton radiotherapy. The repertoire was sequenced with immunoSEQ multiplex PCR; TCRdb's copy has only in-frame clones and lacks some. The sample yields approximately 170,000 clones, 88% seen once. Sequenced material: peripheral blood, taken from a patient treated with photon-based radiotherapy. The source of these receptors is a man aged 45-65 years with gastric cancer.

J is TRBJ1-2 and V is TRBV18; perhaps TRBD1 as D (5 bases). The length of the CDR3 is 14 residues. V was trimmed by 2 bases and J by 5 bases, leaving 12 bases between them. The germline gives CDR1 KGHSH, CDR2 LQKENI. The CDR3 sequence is CASSPGGGNYGYTF. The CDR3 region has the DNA TGTGCCAGCTCACCAGGGGGAGGCAATTATGGCTACACCTTC.

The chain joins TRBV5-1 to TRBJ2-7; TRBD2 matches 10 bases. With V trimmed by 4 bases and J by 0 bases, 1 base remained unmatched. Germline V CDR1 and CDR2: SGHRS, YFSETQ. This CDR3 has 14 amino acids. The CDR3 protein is CASSASGSSYEQYF. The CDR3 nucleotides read TGCGCCAGCAGCGCTAGCGGGAGCTCCTACGAGCAGTACTTC.

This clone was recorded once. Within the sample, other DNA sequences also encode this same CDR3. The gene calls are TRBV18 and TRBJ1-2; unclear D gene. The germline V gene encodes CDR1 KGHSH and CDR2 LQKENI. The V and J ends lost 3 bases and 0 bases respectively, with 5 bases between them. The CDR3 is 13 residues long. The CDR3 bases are TGTGCCAGCTCACCCGGAGCTAACTATGGCTACACCTTC. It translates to CASSPGANYGYTF.

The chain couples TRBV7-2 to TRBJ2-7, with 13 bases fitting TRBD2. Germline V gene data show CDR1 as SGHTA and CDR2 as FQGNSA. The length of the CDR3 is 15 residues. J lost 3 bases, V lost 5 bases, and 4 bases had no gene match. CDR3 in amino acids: CASSPRTSGSYEQYF. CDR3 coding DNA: TGTGCCAGCAGCCCCCGGACTAGCGGGAGCTACGAGCAGTACTTC.

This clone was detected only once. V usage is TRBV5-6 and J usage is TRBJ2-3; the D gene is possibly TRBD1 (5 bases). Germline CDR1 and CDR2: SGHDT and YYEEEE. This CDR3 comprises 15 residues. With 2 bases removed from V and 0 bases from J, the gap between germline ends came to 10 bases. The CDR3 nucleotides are TGTGCCAGCAGCTTAGGACACTTAAGCACAGATACGCAGTATTTT. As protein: CASSLGHLSTDTQYF.

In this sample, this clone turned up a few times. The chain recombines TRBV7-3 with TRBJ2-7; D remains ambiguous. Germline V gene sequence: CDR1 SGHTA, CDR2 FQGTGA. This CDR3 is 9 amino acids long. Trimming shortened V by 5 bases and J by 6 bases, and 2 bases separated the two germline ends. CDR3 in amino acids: CASSPEQYF. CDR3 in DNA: TGTGCCAGCAGCCCCGAGCAGTACTTC.

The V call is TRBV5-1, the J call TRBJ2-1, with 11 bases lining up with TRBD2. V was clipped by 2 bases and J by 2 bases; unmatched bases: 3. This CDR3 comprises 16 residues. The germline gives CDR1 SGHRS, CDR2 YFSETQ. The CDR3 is CASSFVLAGAYNEQFF. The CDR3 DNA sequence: TGCGCCAGCAGCTTCGTACTAGCGGGGGCCTACAATGAGCAGTTCTTC.

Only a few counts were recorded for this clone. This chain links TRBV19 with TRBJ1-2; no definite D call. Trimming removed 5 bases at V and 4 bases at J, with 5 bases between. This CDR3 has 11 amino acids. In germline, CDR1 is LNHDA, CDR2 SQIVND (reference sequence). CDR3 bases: TGTGCCAGTAGTTGGTTCTATGGCTACACCTTC. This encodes CASSWFYGYTF.

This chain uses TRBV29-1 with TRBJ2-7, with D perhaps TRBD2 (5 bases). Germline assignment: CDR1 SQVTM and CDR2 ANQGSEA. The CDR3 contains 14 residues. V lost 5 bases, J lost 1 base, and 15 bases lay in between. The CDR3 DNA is TGCAGCGTTATGGGGATTGGGGAGTCCTACGAGCAGTACTTC. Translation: CSVMGIGESYEQYF.

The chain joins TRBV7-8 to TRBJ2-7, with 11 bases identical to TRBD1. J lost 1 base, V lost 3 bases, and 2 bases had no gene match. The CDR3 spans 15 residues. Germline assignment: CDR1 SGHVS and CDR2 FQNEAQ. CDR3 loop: CASSLGDRGSYEQYF. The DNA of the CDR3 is TGTGCCAGCAGCTTGGGGGACAGGGGGTCCTACGAGCAGTACTTC.

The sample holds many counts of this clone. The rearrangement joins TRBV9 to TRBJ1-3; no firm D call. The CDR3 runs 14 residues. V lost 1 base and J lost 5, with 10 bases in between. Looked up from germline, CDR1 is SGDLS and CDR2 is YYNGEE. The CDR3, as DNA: TGTGCCAGCAGCGTATGGCAGCTCAGAAACACCATATATTTT. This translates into CASSVWQLRNTIYF.

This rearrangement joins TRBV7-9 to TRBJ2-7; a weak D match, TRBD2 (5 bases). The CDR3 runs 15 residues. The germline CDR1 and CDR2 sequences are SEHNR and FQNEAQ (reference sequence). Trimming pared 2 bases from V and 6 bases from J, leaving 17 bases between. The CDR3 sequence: CASSLPGITSGEQYF. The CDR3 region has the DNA TGTGCCAGCAGCTTACCTGGTATAACGAGCGGCGAGCAGTACTTC.

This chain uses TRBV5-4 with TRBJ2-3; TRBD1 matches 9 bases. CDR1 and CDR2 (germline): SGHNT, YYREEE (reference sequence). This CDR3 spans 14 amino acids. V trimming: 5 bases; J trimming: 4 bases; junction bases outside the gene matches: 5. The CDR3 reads CASRGTGSPDTQYF. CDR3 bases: TGTGCCAGCAGAGGGACAGGGTCGCCAGATACGCAGTATTTT. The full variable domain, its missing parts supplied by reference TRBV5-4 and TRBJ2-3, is ETGVTQSPTHLIKTRGQQVTLRCSSQSGHNTVSWYQQALGQGPQFIFQYYREEENGRGNFPPRFSGLQFPNYSSELNVNALELDDSALYLCASRGTGSPDTQYFGPGTRLTVL.

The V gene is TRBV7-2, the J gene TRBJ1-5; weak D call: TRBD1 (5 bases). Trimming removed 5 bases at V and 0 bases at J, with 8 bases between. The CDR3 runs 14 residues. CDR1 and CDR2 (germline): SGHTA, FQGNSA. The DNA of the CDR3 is TGTGCCAGCAGCACGGGGCCTAGCAATCAGCCCCAGCATTTT. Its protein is CASSTGPSNQPQHF.

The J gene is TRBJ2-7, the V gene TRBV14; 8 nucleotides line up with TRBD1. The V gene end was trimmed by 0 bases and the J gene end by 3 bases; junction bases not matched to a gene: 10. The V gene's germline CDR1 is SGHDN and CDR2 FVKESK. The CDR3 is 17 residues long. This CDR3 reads CASSQDFPGGAVYEQYF. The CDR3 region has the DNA TGTGCCAGCAGCCAAGACTTCCCAGGGGGCGCCGTCTACGAGCAGTACTTC.

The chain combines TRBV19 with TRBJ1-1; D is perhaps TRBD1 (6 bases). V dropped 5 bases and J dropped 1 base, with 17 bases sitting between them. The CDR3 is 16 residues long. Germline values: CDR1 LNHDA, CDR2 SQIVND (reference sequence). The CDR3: CASSPSRTVRNTEAFF. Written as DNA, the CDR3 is TGTGCCAGTAGTCCATCACGGACAGTAAGGAACACTGAAGCTTTCTTT.

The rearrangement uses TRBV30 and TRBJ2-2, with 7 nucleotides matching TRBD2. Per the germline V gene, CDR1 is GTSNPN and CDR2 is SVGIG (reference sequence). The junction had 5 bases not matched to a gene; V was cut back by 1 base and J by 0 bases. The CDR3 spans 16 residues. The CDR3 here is CAWSAVAGANTGELFF. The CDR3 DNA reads TGTGCCTGGAGTGCCGTAGCGGGTGCGAACACCGGGGAGCTGTTTTTT.

The chain's CDR3 is CASSPRGYNQPQHF. The CDR3 nucleotides are TGTGCCAGCAGTCCTCGAGGGTACAATCAGCCCCAGCATTTT. The chain has TRBV7-2 and TRBJ1-5; the D is unclear. The V end lost 6 bases, the J end lost 3 bases, and 12 bases lay between the germline ends. The length of the CDR3 is 14 residues. Germline loops: CDR1 SGHTA, CDR2 FQGNSA.

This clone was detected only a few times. The CDR3 sequence is CSATGGQPQHF. CDR3 DNA: TGCAGTGCAACGGGGGGTCAGCCCCAGCATTTT. J is TRBJ1-5 and V is TRBV20-1; perhaps TRBD1 as D (5 bases). From germline, CDR1 is DFQATT and CDR2 SNEGSKA (reference sequence). The CDR3 runs 11 residues. The V end was cut by 6 bases, the J end by 6 bases, with 9 bases between.

Here the CDR3 DNA reads TGCGCCAGCAGCTCCACAGGGGTGGTGGGTGAGCAGTACTTC. Translation gives CASSSTGVVGEQYF. The chain employs TRBV5-1 and TRBJ2-7, with 7 bases lining up with TRBD1. The CDR3 runs 14 residues. V was pared by 3 bases and J by 7 bases, with 10 bases of the junction left unmatched. CDR1 is SGHRS, CDR2 YFSETQ, per germline.

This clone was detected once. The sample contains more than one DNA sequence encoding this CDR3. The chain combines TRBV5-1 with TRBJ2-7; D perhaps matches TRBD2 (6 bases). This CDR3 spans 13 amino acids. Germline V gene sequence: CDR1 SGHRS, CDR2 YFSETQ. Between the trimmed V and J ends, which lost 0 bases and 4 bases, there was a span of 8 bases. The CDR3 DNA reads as TGCGCCAGCAGCTTGGGGGGGAGGTACGAGCAGTACTTC. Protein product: CASSLGGRYEQYF.

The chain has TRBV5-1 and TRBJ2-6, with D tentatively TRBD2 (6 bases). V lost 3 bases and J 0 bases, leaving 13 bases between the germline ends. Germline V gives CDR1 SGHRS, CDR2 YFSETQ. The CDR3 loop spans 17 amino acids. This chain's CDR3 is CASSSGDQFSGANVLTF. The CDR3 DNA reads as TGCGCCAGCAGCTCGGGAGACCAATTCTCTGGGGCCAACGTCCTGACTTTC.

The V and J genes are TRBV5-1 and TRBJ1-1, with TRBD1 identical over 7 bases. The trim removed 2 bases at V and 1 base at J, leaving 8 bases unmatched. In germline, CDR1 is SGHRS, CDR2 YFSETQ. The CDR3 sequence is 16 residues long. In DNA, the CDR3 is TGCGCCAGCAGCTTAGGGCGGGACAGAACGAACACTGAAGCTTTCTTT. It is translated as CASSLGRDRTNTEAFF.